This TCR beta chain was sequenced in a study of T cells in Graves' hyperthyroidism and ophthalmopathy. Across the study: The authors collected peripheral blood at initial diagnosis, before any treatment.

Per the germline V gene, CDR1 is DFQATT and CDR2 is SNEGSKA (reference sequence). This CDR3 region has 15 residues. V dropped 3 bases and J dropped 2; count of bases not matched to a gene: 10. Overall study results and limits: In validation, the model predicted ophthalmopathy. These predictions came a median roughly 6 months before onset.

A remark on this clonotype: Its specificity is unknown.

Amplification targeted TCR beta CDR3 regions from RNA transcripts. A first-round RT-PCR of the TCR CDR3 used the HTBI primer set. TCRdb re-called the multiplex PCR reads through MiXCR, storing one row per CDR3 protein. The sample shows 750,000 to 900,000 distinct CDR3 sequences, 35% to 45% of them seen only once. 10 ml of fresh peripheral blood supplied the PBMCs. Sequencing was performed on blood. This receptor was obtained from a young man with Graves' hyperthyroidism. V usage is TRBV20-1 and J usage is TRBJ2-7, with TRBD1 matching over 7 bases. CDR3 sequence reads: CSASGDSKSPYEQYF. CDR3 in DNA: TGCAGTGCTAGTGGGGACAGCAAATCTCCCTACGAGCAGTACTTC.